This T cell receptor (beta chain) was captured by sequencing in a study of control samples from healthy donors and cancer patients. Germline loops: CDR1 MNHEY, CDR2 SMNVEV (reference sequence). The V gene lost 5 bases and the J gene lost 3 bases, with 17 bases spanning the gap. CDR3 size: 15 residues. This table comes from immunoSEQ multiplex PCR, and its TCRdb copy is limited to in-frame clones, with some not included. The table has tens of thousands of clones, under 95% seen once. The material sequenced was PBMCs. The sequence came from a woman between 40 and 50 years old with head and neck cancer. The rearrangement uses TRBV27 and TRBJ2-7, with D tentatively TRBD2 (6 bases). CDR3 region: CASSTVGTGVYEQYF. CDR3 sequence (DNA): TGTGCCAGCAGTACGGTAGGGACTGGCGTCTACGAGCAGTACTTC.